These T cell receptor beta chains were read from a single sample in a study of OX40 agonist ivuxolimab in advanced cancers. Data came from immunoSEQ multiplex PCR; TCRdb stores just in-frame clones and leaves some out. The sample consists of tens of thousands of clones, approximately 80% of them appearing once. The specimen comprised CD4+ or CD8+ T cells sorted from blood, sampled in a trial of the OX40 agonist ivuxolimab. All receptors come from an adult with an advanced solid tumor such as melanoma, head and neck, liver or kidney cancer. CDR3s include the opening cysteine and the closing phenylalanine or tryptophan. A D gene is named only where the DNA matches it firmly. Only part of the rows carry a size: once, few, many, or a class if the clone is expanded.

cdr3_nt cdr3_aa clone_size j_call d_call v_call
TGCGCCAGCAGCTTGGAAGGACAGAATCTCTACGAGCAGTACTTC CASSLEGQNLYEQYF - TRBJ2-7 - TRBV5-1
TGTGCCAGCAGTGAATCGACAGCCGTAAATCAGCCCCAGCATTTT CASSESTAVNQPQHF - TRBJ1-5 - TRBV6-1
TGTGCCAGTAGGCGAGGAGGCAGGGGGAATCAGCCCCAGCATTTT CASRRGGRGNQPQHF - TRBJ1-5 TRBD1 TRBV19
TGCGCCAGCAGCGACATGACAGGGAAGAACACCGGGGAGCTGTTTTTT CASSDMTGKNTGELFF - TRBJ2-2 TRBD1 TRBV5-1
TGTGCCAGCAGTGAGGAGGGGGTCGGACCGTGGGAGCAGTTCTTC CASSEEGVGPWEQFF - TRBJ2-1 - TRBV6-1
TGTGCCAGCAGCGGGGGACAGGACAATCAGCCCCAGCATTTT CASSGGQDNQPQHF - TRBJ1-5 TRBD1 TRBV9
TGTGCCAGCAGTTTATCACGGGCAAATGAAAAACTGTTTTTT CASSLSRANEKLFF - TRBJ1-4 - TRBV28
TGCGCCAGCAGCGAAAGCCAGGGGGCGCGTAATTCACCCCTCCACTTT CASSESQGARNSPLHF - TRBJ1-6 TRBD1 TRBV5-1
TGTGCCAGAAGCCCAATCCACCGGGGCGGAAGGGGTTTCCACGAGCAGTACTTC CARSPIHRGGRGFHEQYF once TRBJ2-7 - TRBV5-3
TGTGCCAGCAGTGAAGAACACTCGGGAAACACCATATATTTT CASSEEHSGNTIYF once TRBJ1-3 - TRBV2
TGTGCCAGCAGTGAAGGACAGAGCAATCAGCCCCAGCATTTT CASSEGQSNQPQHF - TRBJ1-5 - TRBV6-1
TGTGCCAGCAGCAAAGGCAGGACAGGGGGGCATAATGAAAAACTGTTTTTT CASSKGRTGGHNEKLFF - TRBJ1-4 - TRBV21-1
TGTGCCACCAGCAGAGAGTTAGAGAGTGAAGCTTTCTTT CATSRELESEAFF medium-sized TRBJ1-1 - TRBV15
TGTGCCGGCGCAGGAACGAGCAATCAGCCCCAGCATTTT CAGAGTSNQPQHF - TRBJ1-5 - TRBV6-6
TGTGCCAGCGGAGAGTGGCAACAACTGTTTTTT CASGEWQQLFF once TRBJ1-4 - TRBV2
TGTGCCAGCAGGCGGGGGCTCGACAATGAGCAGTTCTTC CASRRGLDNEQFF - TRBJ2-1 - TRBV6-1
TGTGCCAGCAGCTCCCCCAGGGTATCCCCCTACGAGCAGTACTTC CASSSPRVSPYEQYF few TRBJ2-7 - TRBV11-2
TGTGCCAGCAGCCCGTTTCGGGGCTCCACTGAAGCTTTCTTT CASSPFRGSTEAFF - TRBJ1-1 - TRBV11-3
TGCAGCGCTAACCCCGGGACAGGGTCCTCCGAGCAGTACTTC CSANPGTGSSEQYF - TRBJ2-7 TRBD1 TRBV29-1
TGTGCCAGCAGTTATACAGGGGAAGGGTTCGCTTTCTTT CASSYTGEGFAFF - TRBJ1-1 TRBD1 TRBV6-5
TGTGCCAGCAGTAAGTCAGGGAAGGAGGTGACTGAAGCTTTCTTT CASSKSGKEVTEAFF - TRBJ1-1 - TRBV6-6
TGTGCCAGCAGCCGCCGGGGCTCTAACCGGGACCCCGGGGAGCTGTTTTTT CASSRRGSNRDPGELFF - TRBJ2-2 - TRBV7-9
TGCGCCAGCAGTCCCCGCAGGGAGGACACTGAAGCTTTCTTT CASSPRREDTEAFF - TRBJ1-1 - TRBV23-1
TGTGCCATCAGGACCGGGACAGGCTACGAGCAGTACTTC CAIRTGTGYEQYF few TRBJ2-7 TRBD1 TRBV10-3
TGTGCCAGCACGCGACAGGGGAACACCGGGGAGCTGTTTTTT CASTRQGNTGELFF few TRBJ2-2 TRBD1 TRBV6-6
TGTGCCAGCAGCGTAGATGGGGACAGGGTCTCGCCCCTCCACTTT CASSVDGDRVSPLHF - TRBJ1-6 TRBD1 TRBV9
TGTGCCAGCAGCGTTGCAGGGACAGGGCTAGATACGCAGTATTTT CASSVAGTGLDTQYF medium-sized TRBJ2-3 TRBD1 TRBV9
TGTGCCAGCAGCTCACCCTCTAAGAACACTGAAGCTTTCTTT CASSSPSKNTEAFF few TRBJ1-1 - TRBV13
TGCGCCAGCAGTGGGCATCAGCCCCAGCATTTT CASSGHQPQHF - TRBJ1-5 - TRBV10-1
TGTGCCAGCAGCTTAAACAGGGGGTCCTTAGTTGAAAAACTGTTTTTT CASSLNRGSLVEKLFF - TRBJ1-4 TRBD1 TRBV2
TGTGCCAGCAGTGAAAGTCGGGGGGGAAGGCTCGCTGAAGCTTTCTTT CASSESRGGRLAEAFF - TRBJ1-1 - TRBV6-1
TGTGCCAGCAGCTTCTTCAGGGGGATTGATCAGCCCCAGCATTTT CASSFFRGIDQPQHF - TRBJ1-5 TRBD1 TRBV7-2
TGCGCCAGCAGCTGGAGGGGAGTAGCGGGGGGGCGTGAGACCCAGTACTTC CASSWRGVAGGRETQYF - TRBJ2-5 TRBD2 TRBV5-1
TGTGCCAGCAGTCGCCGACAGATACCTAACTATGGCTACACCTTC CASSRRQIPNYGYTF - TRBJ1-2 - TRBV28
TGCAGTGCTACTCGACAGAATGAGCAGTTCTTC CSATRQNEQFF once TRBJ2-1 - TRBV20-1
TGTGCCAGCAGCCCATCTAGCGGAGCCTACGAGCAGTACTTC CASSPSSGAYEQYF - TRBJ2-7 TRBD2 TRBV7-2
TGTGCCAGCAGCCGGGGTTCGGGGGCATGGGGAGAGACCCAGTACTTC CASSRGSGAWGETQYF - TRBJ2-5 - TRBV7-2
TGTGCCAGCTCACTCCAAGGGTTCGATACGCAGTATTTT CASSLQGFDTQYF - TRBJ2-3 - TRBV18
TGTGCCAGCAGTAAGAGCGGGTTCGGGGAGACCCAGTACTTC CASSKSGFGETQYF - TRBJ2-5 - TRBV2
TGTGCCAGCAGTTTGGGCAGGGGAGGAGACCCCCAGCATTTT CASSLGRGGDPQHF - TRBJ1-5 - TRBV28
TGTGCCAGCGCCCGTAAACCAGGGGGCCATGGCTACACCTTC CASARKPGGHGYTF - TRBJ1-2 TRBD1 TRBV6-1
TGTGCCAGCAGCCCCACCGGGACAGGGGTCAATGAGCAGTTCTTC CASSPTGTGVNEQFF - TRBJ2-1 TRBD1 TRBV7-3
TGTGCCATGCGGGACAGGGGGCTGGAGACCCAGTACTTC CAMRDRGLETQYF - TRBJ2-5 TRBD1 TRBV5-8
TGTGCTAGTGGTTTGTCCGGGGGGTCCACAGATACGCAGTATTTT CASGLSGGSTDTQYF - TRBJ2-3 TRBD2 TRBV12-5
TGCAGTGCACGGGATTACAATGAGCAGTTCTTC CSARDYNEQFF - TRBJ2-1 - TRBV20-1